The 11 T cell receptor beta chains in this list originate from one sample, sequenced in a study of blood T cell repertoires in COVID-19 (dated by TCRdb to about 2020). The library was made by the immunoSEQ multiplex PCR assay. In TCRdb, the immuneACCESS table is reduced to in-frame sequences with V and J assigned. These tables do not hold every clone; where another copy was compared, an unresolved V gene accounts for under half, and the others remain unexplained. For this sample the table gives 130,000 to 150,000 clones, of which around 84% were detected only once. More than 4.5% of the sample goes to the ten largest clones. Material: PBMCs or T cells enriched from blood (not recorded which). Every receptor here comes from a woman between 45 and 60 years old who had been exposed to COVID-19.

The chain joins TRBV9 to TRBJ1-4; possibly TRBD1 for D (6 bases). CDR1 is SGDLS, CDR2 YYNGEE, per germline. With 3 bases removed from V and 4 bases from J, the gap between germline ends came to 10 bases. The CDR3 runs to 14 residues. The CDR3 DNA sequence: TGTGCCAGCAGCGAGGACAGCTTTAATGAAAAACTGTTTTTT. Translation gives CASSEDSFNEKLFF.

The chain employs TRBV4-3 and TRBJ2-2; D perhaps matches TRBD2 (7 bases). This CDR3 region has 16 residues. V gave up 4 bases and J gave up 4 bases, with 16 bases separating them. Germline V CDR1 and CDR2: LGHNA, YSLEER. In DNA form, the CDR3 reads TGCGCCAGCAGCCGCAGGGGCGGGGGCTTCACCGGGGAGCTGTTTTTT. It is translated as CASSRRGGGFTGELFF.

This chain joins TRBV6-5 and TRBJ2-3, with 9 bases matching TRBD2. The CDR3 length is 15 residues. CDR1 and CDR2 (germline): MNHEY, SVGAGI. Losses at the gene ends were 5 bases for V and 2 bases for J; bases not matched to a gene: 5. CDR3 sequence reads: CASSPAGGFTDTQYF. DNA for the CDR3: TGTGCCAGCAGTCCCGCGGGGGGGTTCACAGATACGCAGTATTTT.

This clone was found once. The chain combines TRBV24-1 with TRBJ2-1; maybe TRBD2 (5 bases). The germline V and J ends were trimmed by 5 bases and 4 bases, with 11 bases remaining between them. CDR1 is KGHDR and CDR2 is SFDVKD in the germline V gene. The length of the CDR3 is 14 residues. The CDR3 reads CATSGNGDYNEQFF. CDR3 nucleotide sequence: TGTGCCACCAGTGGAAACGGGGATTACAATGAGCAGTTCTTC.

This chain uses TRBV29-1 with TRBJ1-1; D is uncertain. Trimming pared 8 bases from V and 5 bases from J, leaving 18 bases between. This CDR3 comprises 13 residues. Germline CDR1 reads SQVTM; CDR2 reads ANQGSEA. The CDR3 nucleotides are TGCAGCCCAAGAAAAGGCCGGGGAACTGAAGCTTTCTTT. Protein product: CSPRKGRGTEAFF.

The chain employs TRBV7-3 and TRBJ2-3; a weak D match, TRBD2 (6 bases). With 5 bases removed from V and 4 bases from J, the gap between germline ends came to 10 bases. The length of the CDR3 is 13 residues. Germline-derived CDR1 and CDR2 are SGHTA and FQGTGA. The CDR3 sequence is CASSQLAPDTQYF. The CDR3 nucleotides read TGTGCCAGCAGCCAACTAGCCCCAGATACGCAGTATTTT. Drawing the rest from reference TRBV7-3 and TRBJ2-3, the complete variable domain is GAGVSQTPSNKVTEKGKYVELRCDPISGHTALYWYRQSLGQGPEFLIYFQGTGAADDSGLPNDRFFAVRPEGSVSTLKIQRTERGDSAVYLCASSQLAPDTQYFGPGTRLTVL.

The rearrangement links TRBV5-1 to TRBJ1-1, with 9 bases that match TRBD1. Germline-derived CDR1 and CDR2 are SGHRS and YFSETQ. V was pared by 1 base and J by 11 bases, with 6 bases of the junction left unmatched. CDR3 length equals 13 residues. CDR3 nucleotides: TGCGCCAGCAGCTTGATGGGACAGGGTTCGGCTTTCTTT. Its translation is CASSLMGQGSAFF.

The count of this clone is one. The chain recombines TRBV11-3 with TRBJ2-7, with D possibly TRBD1 on 5 matching bases. The germline V gene has CDR1 SGHNT and CDR2 YENEEA. The V end lost 3 bases, the J end lost 3 bases, and 9 bases lay between the germline ends. The CDR3 has 13 residues. The CDR3 loop is CASSLGLHYEQYF. CDR3 nucleotides: TGTGCCAGCAGCTTGGGGCTACACTACGAGCAGTACTTC.

V usage is TRBV27 and J usage is TRBJ1-4, with a weak D call TRBD1 (5 bases). The CDR3 consists of 18 residues. Germline V lookup: CDR1 MNHEY, CDR2 SMNVEV (reference sequence). The V end lost 5 bases, the J end lost 5 bases, and 24 bases lay between the germline ends. The CDR3 spells CASSLTGGTGLGNEKLFF. The CDR3 nucleotides read TGTGCCAGCAGTCTAACGGGTGGTACAGGATTGGGGAATGAAAAACTGTTTTTT.

The gene calls are TRBV7-9 and TRBJ2-7; possible D gene TRBD1, 5 bases. The CDR3 totals 13 residues. Trimming took 6 bases from V and 3 from J, leaving 12 bases between them. Looked up from germline, CDR1 is SEHNR and CDR2 is FQNEAQ (reference sequence). The DNA of the CDR3 is TGTGCCAGCAGTCCCCCAGGGAACTACGAGCAGTACTTC. Its translation: CASSPPGNYEQYF.

The rearrangement uses TRBV28 and TRBJ2-7; D call uncertain. Germline V gene lookup returns CDR1 MDHEN and CDR2 SYDVKM. V lost 5 bases and J 5 bases, leaving 16 bases between the germline ends. The CDR3 is 14 residues long. The CDR3 sequence: CASSPLGGRDEQYF. For the CDR3, the DNA is TGTGCCAGCAGTCCCCTTGGCGGCAGAGACGAGCAGTACTTC. The whole variable domain, filled in from reference TRBV28 and TRBJ2-7, reads DVKVTQSSRYLVKRTGEKVFLECVQDMDHENMFWYRQDPGLGLRLIYFSYDVKMKEKGDIPEGYSVSREKKERFSLILESASTNQTSMYLCASSPLGGRDEQYFGPGTRLTVT.